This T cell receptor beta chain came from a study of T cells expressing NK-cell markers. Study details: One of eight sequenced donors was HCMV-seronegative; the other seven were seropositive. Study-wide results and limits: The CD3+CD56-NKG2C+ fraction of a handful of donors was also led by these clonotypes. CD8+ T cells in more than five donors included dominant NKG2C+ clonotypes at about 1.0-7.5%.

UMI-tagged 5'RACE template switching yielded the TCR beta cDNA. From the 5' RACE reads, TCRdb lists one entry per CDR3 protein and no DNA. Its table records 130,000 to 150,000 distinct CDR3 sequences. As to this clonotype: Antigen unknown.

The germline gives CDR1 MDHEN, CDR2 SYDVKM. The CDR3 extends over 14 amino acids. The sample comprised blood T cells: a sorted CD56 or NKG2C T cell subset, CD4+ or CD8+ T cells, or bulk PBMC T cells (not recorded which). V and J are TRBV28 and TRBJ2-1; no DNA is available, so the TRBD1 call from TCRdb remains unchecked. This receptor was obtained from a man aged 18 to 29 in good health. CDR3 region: CASRGTGSSYEQFF.